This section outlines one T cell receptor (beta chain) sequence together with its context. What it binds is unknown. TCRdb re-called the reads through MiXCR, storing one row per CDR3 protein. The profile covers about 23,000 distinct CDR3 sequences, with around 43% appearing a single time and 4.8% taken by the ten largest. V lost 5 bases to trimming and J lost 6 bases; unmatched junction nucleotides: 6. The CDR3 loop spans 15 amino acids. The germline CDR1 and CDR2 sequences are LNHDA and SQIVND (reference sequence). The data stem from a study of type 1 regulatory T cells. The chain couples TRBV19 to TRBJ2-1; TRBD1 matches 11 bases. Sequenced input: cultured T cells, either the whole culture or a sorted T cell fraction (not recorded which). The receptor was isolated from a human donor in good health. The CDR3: CASSSGQGAFNEQFF. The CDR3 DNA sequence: TGTGCCAGTAGTTCAGGACAGGGGGCTTTCAATGAGCAGTTCTTC.